The source of this T cell receptor (beta chain) is a study of T cells in Graves' hyperthyroidism and ophthalmopathy. The hyperthyroidism patients had all been newly diagnosed, and their disease duration was under 2 months. Their ages ranged from 18 to 65 years. Exclusion criteria comprised uncontrolled infection, other autoimmune disease, pregnancy or lactation. Template material for amplifying TCR beta CDR3 regions consisted of RNA transcripts. A set of HTBI primers served as the primers for a first-round RT-PCR of the TCR CDR3. TCRdb ran MiXCR on the multiplex PCR reads and lists one entry per CDR3 protein. There are roughly 420,000 distinct CDR3 sequences in the sample; approximately 13% occur only once, and 5% to 6% lies in the top ten. The CDR3 has 14 residues. The V end lost 6 bases, the J end lost 1 base, and 12 bases lay between the germline ends. Germline CDR1 reads DFQATT; CDR2 reads SNEGSKA (reference sequence).

Sequencing used blood. V usage is TRBV20-1 and J usage is TRBJ2-2, with unresolved D. The receptor was isolated from a woman aged 18 to 35 with Graves' hyperthyroidism. The CDR3 region is CSADGSGNTGELFF. CDR3 coding DNA: TGCAGTGCCGACGGCTCCGGGAACACCGGGGAGCTGTTTTTT.